This TCR beta chain came from a study of blood T cell repertoires in COVID-19. At the level of the study: COVID-19 samples collected from the United States, Italy and Spain covered acute and convalescent phases.

Original data processing: Using reference gene primer amplification, nucleated cell counts were estimated. Method: immunoSEQ multiplex PCR; TCRdb's copy keeps in-frame clones and lacks some. That table supplies the V and J calls and clone size; D and trimming were determined from the DNA. The sample carries about 53,000 clones, 82% recorded once. Per germline, CDR1 KGHDR and CDR2 SFDVKD. Trimming took off 1 base at V and 2 bases at J, with 14 bases between the two ends. The CDR3 has 17 residues. This clonotype originated in a human donor in a cohort sampled during active COVID-19. The sample taken for sequencing was peripheral blood. The chain recombines TRBV24-1 with TRBJ1-5; a weak D match, TRBD1 (5 bases). As DNA, the CDR3 is TGTGCCACCAGTGATTTTAGTCAGGGCGGGGGCAATCAGCCCCAGCATTTT. Translated, it gives CATSDFSQGGGNQPQHF.